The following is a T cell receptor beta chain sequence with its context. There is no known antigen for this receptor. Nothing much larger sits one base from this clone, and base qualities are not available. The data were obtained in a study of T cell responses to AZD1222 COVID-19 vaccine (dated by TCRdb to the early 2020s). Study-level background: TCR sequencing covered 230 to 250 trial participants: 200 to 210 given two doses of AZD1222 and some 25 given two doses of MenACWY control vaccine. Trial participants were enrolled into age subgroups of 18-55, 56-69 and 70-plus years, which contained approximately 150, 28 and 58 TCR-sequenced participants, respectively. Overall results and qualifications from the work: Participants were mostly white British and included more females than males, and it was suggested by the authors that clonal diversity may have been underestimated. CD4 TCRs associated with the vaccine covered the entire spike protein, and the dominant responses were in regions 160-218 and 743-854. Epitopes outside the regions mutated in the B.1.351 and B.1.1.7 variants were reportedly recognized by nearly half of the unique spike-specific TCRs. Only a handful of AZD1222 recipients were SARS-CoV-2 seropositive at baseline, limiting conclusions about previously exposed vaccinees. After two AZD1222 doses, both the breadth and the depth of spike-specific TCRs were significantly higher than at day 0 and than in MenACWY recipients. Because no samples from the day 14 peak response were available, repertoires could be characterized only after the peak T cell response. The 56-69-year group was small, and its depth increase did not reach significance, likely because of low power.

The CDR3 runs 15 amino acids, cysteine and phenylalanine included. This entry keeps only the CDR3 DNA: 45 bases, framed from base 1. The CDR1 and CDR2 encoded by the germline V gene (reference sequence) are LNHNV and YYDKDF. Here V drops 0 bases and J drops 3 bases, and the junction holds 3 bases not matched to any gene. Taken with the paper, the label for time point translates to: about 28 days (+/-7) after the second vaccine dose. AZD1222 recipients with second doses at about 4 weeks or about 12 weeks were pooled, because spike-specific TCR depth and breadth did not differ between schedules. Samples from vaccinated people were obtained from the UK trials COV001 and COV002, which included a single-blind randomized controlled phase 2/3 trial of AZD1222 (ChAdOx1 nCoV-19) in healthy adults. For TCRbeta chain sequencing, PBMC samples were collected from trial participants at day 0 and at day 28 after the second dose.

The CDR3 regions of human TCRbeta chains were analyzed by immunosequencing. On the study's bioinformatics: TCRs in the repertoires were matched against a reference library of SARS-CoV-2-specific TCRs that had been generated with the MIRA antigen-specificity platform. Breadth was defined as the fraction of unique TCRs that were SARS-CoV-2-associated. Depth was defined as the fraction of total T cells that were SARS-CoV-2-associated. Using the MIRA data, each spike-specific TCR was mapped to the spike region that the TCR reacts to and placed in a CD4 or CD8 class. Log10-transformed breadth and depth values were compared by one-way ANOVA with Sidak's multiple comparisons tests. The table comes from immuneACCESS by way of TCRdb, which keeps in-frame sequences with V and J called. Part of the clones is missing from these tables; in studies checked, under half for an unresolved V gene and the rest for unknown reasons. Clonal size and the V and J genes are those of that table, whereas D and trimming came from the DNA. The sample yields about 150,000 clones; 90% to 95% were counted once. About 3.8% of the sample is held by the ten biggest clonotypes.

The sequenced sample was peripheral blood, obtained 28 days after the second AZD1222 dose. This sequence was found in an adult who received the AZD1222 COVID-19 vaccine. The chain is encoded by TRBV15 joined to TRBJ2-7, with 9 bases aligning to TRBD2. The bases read TGTGCCACCAGCAGAGACGCGGGAGGGAGCTACGAGCAGTACTTC. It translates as CATSRDAGGSYEQYF.